What follows are 7 T cell receptor beta chains derived from one specimen sequenced in a study of post-analysis software for immune sequencing data. Points from the study as a whole: TRBV segments more frequent in patients than in controls numbered five and included TRBV5-6, TRBV5-1 and TRBV20-1.

The antigens these receptors bind are not known. Unique molecular identifiers were built into the TCR beta cDNA libraries. TCRdb used MiXCR to reprocess the PCR reads, holding one entry per CDR3 protein. Of 750,000 to 950,000 distinct CDR3 sequences listed, around 45% were seen once; the top ten hold around 4.7%. Sample: blood. These TCRs come from a girl aged 5 to 17 with multiple sclerosis.

CDR3 sequence reads: CASSYRDSHYNEQFF. In DNA form, the CDR3 reads TGTGCCAGCAGTTACCGGGACTCCCACTACAATGAGCAGTTCTTC. The J gene is TRBJ2-1, the V gene TRBV3-1, with a weak D call TRBD2 (6 bases). Looked up from germline, CDR1 is LGHDT and CDR2 is YNNKEL (reference sequence). This CDR3 contains 15 residues. V lost 6 bases and J 3 bases, leaving 15 bases between the germline ends.

The V gene is TRBV6-6, the J gene TRBJ2-5; maybe TRBD2 (5 bases). Trimming shortened V by 0 bases and J by 4 bases, and 15 bases separated the two germline ends. The CDR3 sequence is 16 residues long. Germline V gene data show CDR1 as MNHNY and CDR2 as SVGAGI (reference sequence). CDR3 in amino acids: CASSYSSSGARETQYF. The CDR3 nucleotides are TGTGCCAGCAGTTACTCGTCAAGCGGTGCTAGAGAGACCCAGTACTTC.

CDR3 nucleotides: TGTGCCATCAGTGACCCGGGACTGAACTACGAGCAGTTCTTC. It encodes CAISDPGLNYEQFF. This chain links TRBV10-3 with TRBJ2-1; D might be TRBD2 (6 bases). V was shortened by 3 bases and J by 10 bases, with 16 bases between the two germline ends. Per germline, CDR1 ENHRY and CDR2 SYGVKD. This CDR3 has 14 amino acids.

The gene calls are TRBV7-9 and TRBJ1-2; no clear D gene. Germline V gene sequence: CDR1 SEHNR, CDR2 FQNEAQ (reference sequence). The CDR3 spans 14 residues. The V gene lost 5 bases and the J gene lost 0 bases, with 10 bases spanning the gap. CDR3 sequence (DNA): TGTGCCAGCAGCCCGGAGATAGCTAACTATGGCTACACCTTC. Translated: CASSPEIANYGYTF. Together with reference TRBV7-9 and TRBJ1-2, the CDR3 gives the full variable domain: DTGVSQNPRHKITKRGQNVTFRCDPISEHNRLYWYRQTLGQGPEFLTYFQNEAQLEKSRLLSDRFSAERPKGSFSTLEIQRTEQGDSAMYLCASSPEIANYGYTFGSGTRLTVV.

This clonotype showed up just a few times. This rearrangement joins TRBV21-1 to TRBJ2-2; the table's D call of TRBD1 was not tested on the DNA. TRBV21-1 is classified as a pseudogene. The CDR3 extends over 16 amino acids. CDR3 sequence (DNA): TGTGCCAGCAGCAAAGCCGGGACAGGGAACCCCGGGGAGCTGTTTTTT. Its translation is CASSKAGTGNPGELFF.

This clonotype has only a few counts. The gene calls are TRBV21-1 and TRBJ1-2; the D call TRBD1 from the table was never checked on the DNA. TRBV21-1 is listed as a pseudogene. This CDR3 has 15 amino acids. The CDR3 DNA sequence: TGTGCCAGCAGCCCTCCCCTCCAGGGGGCCAGGGGCTACACCTTC. The encoded protein is CASSPPLQGARGYTF.

This clonotype was seen more than once but under ten times. This rearrangement joins TRBV20-1 to TRBJ1-1; perhaps TRBD1 as D (5 bases). The CDR3 totals 14 residues. Trimming removed 4 bases at V and 11 bases at J, with 23 bases between. Germline CDR1 DFQATT, CDR2 SNEGSKA (reference sequence). The CDR3 sequence is CSATRTTRGRRAFF. The CDR3 DNA reads as TGCAGTGCTACACGGACAACTCGAGGGAGAAGGGCTTTCTTT.